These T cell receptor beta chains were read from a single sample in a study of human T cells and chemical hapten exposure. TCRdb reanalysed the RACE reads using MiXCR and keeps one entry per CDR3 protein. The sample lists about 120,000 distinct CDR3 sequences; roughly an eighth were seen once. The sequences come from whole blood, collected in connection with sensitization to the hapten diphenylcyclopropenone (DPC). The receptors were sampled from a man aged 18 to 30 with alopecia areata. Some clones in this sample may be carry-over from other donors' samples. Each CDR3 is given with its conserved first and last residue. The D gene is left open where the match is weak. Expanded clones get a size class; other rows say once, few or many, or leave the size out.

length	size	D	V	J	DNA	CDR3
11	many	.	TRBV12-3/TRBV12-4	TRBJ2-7	TGTGCCAGCAGCTTCGGGGGCGAGCAGTACTTC	CASSFGGEQYF
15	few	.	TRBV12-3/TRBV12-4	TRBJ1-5	TGTGCCAGCAGTCCCAATAGGGCATACAATCAGCCCCAGCATTTT	CASSPNRAYNQPQHF
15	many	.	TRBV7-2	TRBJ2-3	TGTGCCAGCAGCTTAAGGGGGGGGCTGGCAGATACGCAGTATTTT	CASSLRGGLADTQYF
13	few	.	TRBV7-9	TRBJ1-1	TGTGCCAGCAGCCCCGAGGGGGGCCGCCGGGCTTTCTTT	CASSPEGGRRAFF
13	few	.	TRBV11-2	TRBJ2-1	TGTGCCAGCAGCTTAAGGTCGGCGACTGAGCAGTTCTTC	CASSLRSATEQFF
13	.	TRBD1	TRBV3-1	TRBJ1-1	TGTGCCAGCAGCCCTGACAGGGGCACTGAAGCTTTCTTT	CASSPDRGTEAFF
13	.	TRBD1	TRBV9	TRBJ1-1	TGTGCCAGCAGCGTGGGACAGGGGAATGAAGCTTTCTTT	CASSVGQGNEAFF
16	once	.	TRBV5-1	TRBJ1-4	TGCGCCAGCAGCTTTTTCCGGGGGCAGGCTAATGAAAAACTGTTTTTT	CASSFFRGQANEKLFF
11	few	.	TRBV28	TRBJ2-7	TGTGCCAGCAGGATCGAGCGCGAGCAGTACTTC	CASRIEREQYF
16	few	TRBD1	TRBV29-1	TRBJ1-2	TGCAGCGTTGAAGTTGCCCGGGACAGCCCCTTAAGTCCCTACACCTTC	CSVEVARDSPLSPYTF
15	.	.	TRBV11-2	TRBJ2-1	TGTGCCAGCAGCTTAGATGCAGGGCTCTACAATGAGCAGTTCTTC	CASSLDAGLYNEQFF
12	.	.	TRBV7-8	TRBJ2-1	TGTGCCAGCAGTAAGGACTATCATGAGCAGTTCTTC	CASSKDYHEQFF
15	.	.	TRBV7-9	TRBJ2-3	TGTGCCAGCAGCTTAGGGGGGTTCGGCACAGATACGCAGTATTTT	CASSLGGFGTDTQYF
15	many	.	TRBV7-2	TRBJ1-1	TGTGCCAGCAGCTTAAATCCATTAGGGAACACTGAAGCTTTCTTT	CASSLNPLGNTEAFF
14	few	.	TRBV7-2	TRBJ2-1	TGTGCCAGCAGCTTGCCGGGGGCCTACAATGAGCAGTTCTTC	CASSLPGAYNEQFF
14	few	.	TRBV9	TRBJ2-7	TGTGCCAGCAGCGTGGGGTGGAGGTCCTACGAGCAGTACTTC	CASSVGWRSYEQYF
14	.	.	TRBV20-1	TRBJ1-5	TGCAGTGCTAGAAGCGGGGGGAAGGGGCAGCCCCAGCATTTT	CSARSGGKGQPQHF
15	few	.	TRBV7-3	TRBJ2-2	TGTGCCAGCTCCGAGGTCTCAGGGGTCTCCGGGGAGCTGTTTTTT	CASSEVSGVSGELFF
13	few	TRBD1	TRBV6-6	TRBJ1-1	TGTGCCAGCAGTAGATCCCGGGACAGGGAAGCTTTCTTT	CASSRSRDREAFF
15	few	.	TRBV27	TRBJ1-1	TGTGCCAGCAGTTTATCTTGGGATAGGGGTTCTGAAGCTTTCTTT	CASSLSWDRGSEAFF
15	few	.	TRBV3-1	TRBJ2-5	TGTGCCAGCAGCCTAGAGGGACATACGAGGGAGACCCAGTACTTC	CASSLEGHTRETQYF
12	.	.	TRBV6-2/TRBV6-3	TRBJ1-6	TGTGCCAGCAGAGGTACTTATTCACCCCTCCACTTT	CASRGTYSPLHF
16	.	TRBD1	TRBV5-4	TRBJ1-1	TGTGCCAGCAGCTTGGCGGGACAGGGGTTAGGCACTGAAGCTTTCTTT	CASSLAGQGLGTEAFF
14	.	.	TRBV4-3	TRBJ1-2	TGCGCCAGCAGCCAAGATACGGCGAACTATGGCTACACCTTC	CASSQDTANYGYTF
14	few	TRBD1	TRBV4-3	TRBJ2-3	TGCGCCAGCAGCCCAGGGACAGGGCCAGATACGCAGTATTTT	CASSPGTGPDTQYF
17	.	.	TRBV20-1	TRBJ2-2	TGCAGTGCGAAAGTCCCCAGGGGGGCCCGGAACACCGGGGAGCTGTTTTTT	CSAKVPRGARNTGELFF
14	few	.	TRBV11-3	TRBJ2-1	TGTGCCAGCAGCTTAGGGACAGTTTACAATGAGCAGTTCTTC	CASSLGTVYNEQFF
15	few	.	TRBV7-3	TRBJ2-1	TGTGCCAGCAGCGCGGGGTCGAACTCCTACAATGAGCAGTTCTTC	CASSAGSNSYNEQFF
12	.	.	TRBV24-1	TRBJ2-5	TGTGCCACCAGTGCAGATCAAGAGACCCAGTACTTC	CATSADQETQYF
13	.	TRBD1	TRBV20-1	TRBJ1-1	TGCAGTGCTTACGGGACAGGTAGGGGGGAAGCTTTCTTT	CSAYGTGRGEAFF
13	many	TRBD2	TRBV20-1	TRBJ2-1	TGCAGTGCTATGGCGGGGGGCGGCGGTGAGCAGTTCTTC	CSAMAGGGGEQFF
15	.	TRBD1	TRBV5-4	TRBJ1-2	TGTGCCAGCAGCTTTCAACAGGGACAGAACTATGGCTACACCTTC	CASSFQQGQNYGYTF
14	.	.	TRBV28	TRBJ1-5	TGTGCCAGCAGCCCGACAGGTAACAATCAGCCCCAGCATTTT	CASSPTGNNQPQHF
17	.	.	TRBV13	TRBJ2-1	TGTGCCAGCAGCTTATCACAGAGCGGACGCACCTACAATGAGCAGTTCTTC	CASSLSQSGRTYNEQFF
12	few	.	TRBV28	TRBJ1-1	TGTGCCAGCAGTTACTCACACGGTGAAGCTTTCTTT	CASSYSHGEAFF
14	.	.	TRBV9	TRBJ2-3	TGTGCCAGCAGCGTAGAGGGGGACACAGATACGCAGTATTTT	CASSVEGDTDTQYF
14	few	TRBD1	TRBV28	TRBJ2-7	TGTGCCAGCAGGGGACAGGGAGGCGCCTACGAGCAGTACTTC	CASRGQGGAYEQYF
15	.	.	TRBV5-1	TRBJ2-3	TGCGCCAGCAGCCTACTGGGGGGGGCGAGAGATACGCAGTATTTT	CASSLLGGARDTQYF
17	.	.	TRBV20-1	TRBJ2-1	TGCAGTGCTAGAGATAATATTGGCGGGGATGTCTACAATGAGCAGTTCTTC	CSARDNIGGDVYNEQFF
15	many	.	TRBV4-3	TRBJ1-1	TGCGCCAGCAGCCCCACCTATGCTGGGAACACTGAAGCTTTCTTT	CASSPTYAGNTEAFF
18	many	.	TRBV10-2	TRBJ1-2	TGCGCCAGCAGTGAGTCTTATAGGGTTGACGGAACTGCATATGGCTACACCTTC	CASSESYRVDGTAYGYTF
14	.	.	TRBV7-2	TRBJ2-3	TGTGCCAGCAGCTCCGGGGGCAGCACAGATACGCAGTATTTT	CASSSGGSTDTQYF
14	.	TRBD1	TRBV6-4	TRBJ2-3	TGTGCCAGCAGTACCGACAGGGAGACAGATACGCAGTATTTT	CASSTDRETDTQYF
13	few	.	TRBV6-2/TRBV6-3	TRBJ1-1	TGTGCCAGCCTAGACAGGCGGAGGACTGAAGCTTTCTTT	CASLDRRRTEAFF
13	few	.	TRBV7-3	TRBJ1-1	TGTGCCAGCAGCACCCTCACGAACACTGAAGCTTTCTTT	CASSTLTNTEAFF
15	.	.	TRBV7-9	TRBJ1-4	TGTGCCAGCAGCCAGACTCCTGCAACTAATGAAAAACTGTTTTTT	CASSQTPATNEKLFF
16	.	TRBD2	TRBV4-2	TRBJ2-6	TGTGCCAGCTGCCAAGATAGCGGGTCTGGGGCCAACGTCCTGACTTTC	CASCQDSGSGANVLTF
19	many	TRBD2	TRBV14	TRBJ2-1	TGTGCCAGCAGCCAAGGCCGAATCTCTAGCGGTAGCTCCTACAATGAGCAGTTCTTC	CASSQGRISSGSSYNEQFF
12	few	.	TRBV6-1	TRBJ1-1	TGTGCCAGCATCGAGGGGTACACTGAAGCTTTCTTT	CASIEGYTEAFF
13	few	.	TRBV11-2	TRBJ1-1	TGTGCCAGCAGCCCCAAAATGAACACTGAAGCTTTCTTT	CASSPKMNTEAFF